One T cell receptor (beta chain) is described in this entry. Its cognate antigen is unknown. The CDR3 runs 15 residues. The protocol was immunoSEQ multiplex PCR, while the TCRdb copy is restricted to in-frame clones and leaves out a portion. The sample lists over 30,000 clones, about 81% occurring once. This sample is part of a study of pediatric ulcerative colitis. Findings and limits, study-wide: Blood-rectal clonal overlap within each person was significantly higher in ulcerative colitis patients than controls. A couple of rectal clonotypes were found only in ulcerative colitis patients, all of them.

During colonoscopy, one to two rectal pinch biopsies were collected. The chain combines TRBV21-1 with TRBJ2-7. TRBV21-1 is listed as a pseudogene. This sequence was found in a boy between 10 and 17 years old with mild ulcerative colitis. The sequenced sample consisted of gut tissue. The CDR3 region has the DNA TGTGCCAGCAGCAAAGAGGAAGGGGGGAGACACGAGCAGTACTTC. Translation gives CASSKEEGGRHEQYF.